This is a list of T cell receptor beta chains from one sample in a study of metastatic and nonmetastatic thyroid tumors. MiXCR re-clonotyped the PCR reads for TCRdb. The sample lists approximately 4,500 clones, roughly 33% occurring once. Sequencing was done on a sample of adjacent normal tissue. These receptors originate from a male donor with papillary thyroid cancer or a benign thyroid nodule (not recorded which). Some clones in this sample may be carry-over from other donors' samples. CDR3s leave out the opening cysteine and the closing phenylalanine or tryptophan. The D gene is left open where the match is weak.

>.|TRBV10-3
AISDSGARSEQGYT
>.|TRBV6-1
ASSGGSGANVLT
>.|TRBV2
ASRAPRRREKLF
>TRBD2|TRBV30
AWNLLAGGDEQF
>.|TRBV6-1
ASSLRRGNTGELF
>TRBD1|TRBV7-3
ASSLNRGRDNEQF
>.|TRBV19
ASSMGTEAF
>.|TRBV19
ASSIDGREWGSYNEQF
>.|TRBV6-1
ASSSKTWGAF
>TRBD1|TRBV18
ASSPTDRVLTGELF
>TRBD1|TRBV30
AWGQGVFTGELF
>TRBD2|TRBV11-2
ASSMSGGTTDTQY
>.|TRBV28
ASSSAWGTSYEQY
>.|TRBV13
ASSHSGNNQPQH
>.|TRBV20-1
SKTDISYEQY
>TRBD1|TRBV12-3/TRBV12-4
ASSPTGPNYGYT
>.|TRBV7-3
ASSLTSGPPPPDTQY